This note documents a single T cell receptor (beta chain) sequence. Its antigen is still unknown. The sample originates from a study of identifying expanded T cells in peripheral blood. General study points: Clone count variance between approximately 2-week samples rose with total template count. Technical replicates showed about 1.1 changed clones; about two weeks 15 to 20; four weeks 19.

Assay: immunoSEQ multiplex PCR; the TCRdb copy retains only in-frame clones and omits some. The sample shows 60,000 or so clones, over 75% of them seen only once. No infections or other immune events were documented during collection. The specimen was blood. The sequence came from a person aged 18-70 years in good health.

The CDR3: CASSFGVSGANVLTF. CDR3 nucleotide sequence: TGTGCCAGCAGCTTCGGGGTGTCCGGGGCCAACGTCCTGACTTTC. The chain carries TRBV7-9 and TRBJ2-6; D is possibly TRBD2 (5 bases). V shed 3 bases and J shed 4 bases, with 10 bases lying between them. This CDR3 has 15 residues. Germline assignment: CDR1 SEHNR and CDR2 FQNEAQ (reference sequence).